The next 6 T cell receptor beta chains were all read from a single sample in a study of cytomegalovirus exposure and HLA in healthy donors. PCR employed 60 Vbeta and 13 Jbeta primers. Here immunoSEQ multiplex PCR was the method, and the copy in TCRdb shows in-frame clones only, minus some. This sample has roughly 190,000 clones, with 87% found just once. The sample comprised PBMCs. The receptors stem from a young man in good health and CMV-seronegative.

The V gene is TRBV6-1, the J gene TRBJ2-7; D ambiguous. V dropped 4 bases and J dropped 0 bases, with 7 bases sitting between them. Per germline, CDR1 MNHNS and CDR2 SASEGT. The CDR3 has 13 amino acids. The CDR3 protein is CASSVISSYEQYF. The CDR3 DNA sequence: TGTGCCAGCAGTGTTATCTCCTCCTACGAGCAGTACTTC.

CDR3 DNA sequence: TGCGCCAGCAGCTTGGAGGGGACTTCCTATGGCTACACCTTC. This translates into CASSLEGTSYGYTF. V usage is TRBV5-1 and J usage is TRBJ1-2, with D possibly being TRBD1 (5 bases). V lost 0 bases, J lost 4 bases, and 10 bases lay in between. Germline CDR1 reads SGHRS; CDR2 reads YFSETQ. CDR3 length equals 14 residues.

The chain combines TRBV5-6 with TRBJ2-5, with 9 positions matching TRBD2. V lost 0 bases and J lost 5; bases outside the gene matches: 8. The CDR3 is 16 residues long. Germline V gene lookup returns CDR1 SGHDT and CDR2 YYEEEE. CDR3 bases: TGTGCCAGCAGCTTGGTGGCGGGAGGGCCATGGGAGACCCAGTACTTC. This translates into CASSLVAGGPWETQYF.

The genes are TRBV15 and TRBJ2-6, with a weak D call TRBD1 (6 bases). Germline loops: CDR1 LNHNV, CDR2 YYDKDF (reference sequence). Trimming took off 3 bases at V and 4 bases at J, with 22 bases between the two ends. CDR3 size: 19 residues. The CDR3 nucleotides are TGTGCCACCAGCAGGGGGCTCACAGGGATAGGGTACGGGGCCAACGTCCTGACTTTC. Translation gives CATSRGLTGIGYGANVLTF. Variable domain in full (rest from reference TRBV15 and TRBJ2-6): DAMVIQNPRYQVTQFGKPVTLSCSQTLNHNVMYWYQQKSSQAPKLLFHYYDKDFNNEADTPDNFQSRRPNTSFCFLDIRSPGLGDTAMYLCATSRGLTGIGYGANVLTFGAGSRLTVL.

CDR3 nucleotides: TGTGCCAGCAGTAGCTTAAATGTAGGGGTGGATCAGTTCTTC. Translated, it gives CASSSLNVGVDQFF. V and J are TRBV6-5 and TRBJ2-1, with D possibly matching TRBD1 (5 bases). Germline values: CDR1 MNHEY, CDR2 SVGAGI. V was trimmed by 5 bases and J by 13 bases, leaving 21 bases between them. The CDR3 loop spans 14 amino acids.

The gene calls are TRBV2 and TRBJ2-3; D possibly corresponds to TRBD1 (6 bases). The germline CDR1 and CDR2 sequences are SNHLY and FYNNEI. This CDR3 contains 15 residues. Trimming cost V 6 bases and J 4 bases, with 17 bases left between them. CDR3 amino acids: CASRVDRLSADTQYF. In DNA form, the CDR3 reads TGTGCCAGCAGGGTCGACAGGTTGTCCGCAGATACGCAGTATTTT. The full variable domain, completed using reference TRBV2 and TRBJ2-3, is EPEVTQTPSHQVTQMGQEVILRCVPISNHLYFYWYRQILGQKVEFLVSFYNNEISEKSEIFDDQFSVERPDGSNFTLKIRSTKLEDSAMYFCASRVDRLSADTQYFGPGTRLTVL.